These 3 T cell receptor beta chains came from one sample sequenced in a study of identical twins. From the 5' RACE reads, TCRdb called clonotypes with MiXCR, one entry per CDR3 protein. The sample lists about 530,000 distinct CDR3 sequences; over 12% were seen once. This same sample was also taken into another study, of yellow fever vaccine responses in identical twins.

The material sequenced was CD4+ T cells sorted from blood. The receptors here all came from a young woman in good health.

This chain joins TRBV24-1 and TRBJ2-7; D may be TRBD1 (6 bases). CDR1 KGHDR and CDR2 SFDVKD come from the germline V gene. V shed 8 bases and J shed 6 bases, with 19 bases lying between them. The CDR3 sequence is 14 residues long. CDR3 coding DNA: TGTGCCACCACCGAAAGTTGGGGACATCCCGAGCAGTACGTC. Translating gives CATTESWGHPEQYV.

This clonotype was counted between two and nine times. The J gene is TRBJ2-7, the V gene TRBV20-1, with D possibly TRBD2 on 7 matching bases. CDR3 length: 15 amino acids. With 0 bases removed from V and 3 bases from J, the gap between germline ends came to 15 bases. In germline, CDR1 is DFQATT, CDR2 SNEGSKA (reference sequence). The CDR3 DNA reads TGCAGTGCTAGAGATCGGCGGGGGCCCCTCTACGAGCAGTACGTC. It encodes CSARDRRGPLYEQYV.

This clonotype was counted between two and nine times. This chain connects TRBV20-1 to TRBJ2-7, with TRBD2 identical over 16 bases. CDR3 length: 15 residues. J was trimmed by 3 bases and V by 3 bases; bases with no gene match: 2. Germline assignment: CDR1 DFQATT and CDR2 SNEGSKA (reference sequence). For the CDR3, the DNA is TGCAGTGCTAGGGGGACTAGCGGGGGGGACTACGAGCAGTACGTC. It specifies CSARGTSGGDYEQYV.